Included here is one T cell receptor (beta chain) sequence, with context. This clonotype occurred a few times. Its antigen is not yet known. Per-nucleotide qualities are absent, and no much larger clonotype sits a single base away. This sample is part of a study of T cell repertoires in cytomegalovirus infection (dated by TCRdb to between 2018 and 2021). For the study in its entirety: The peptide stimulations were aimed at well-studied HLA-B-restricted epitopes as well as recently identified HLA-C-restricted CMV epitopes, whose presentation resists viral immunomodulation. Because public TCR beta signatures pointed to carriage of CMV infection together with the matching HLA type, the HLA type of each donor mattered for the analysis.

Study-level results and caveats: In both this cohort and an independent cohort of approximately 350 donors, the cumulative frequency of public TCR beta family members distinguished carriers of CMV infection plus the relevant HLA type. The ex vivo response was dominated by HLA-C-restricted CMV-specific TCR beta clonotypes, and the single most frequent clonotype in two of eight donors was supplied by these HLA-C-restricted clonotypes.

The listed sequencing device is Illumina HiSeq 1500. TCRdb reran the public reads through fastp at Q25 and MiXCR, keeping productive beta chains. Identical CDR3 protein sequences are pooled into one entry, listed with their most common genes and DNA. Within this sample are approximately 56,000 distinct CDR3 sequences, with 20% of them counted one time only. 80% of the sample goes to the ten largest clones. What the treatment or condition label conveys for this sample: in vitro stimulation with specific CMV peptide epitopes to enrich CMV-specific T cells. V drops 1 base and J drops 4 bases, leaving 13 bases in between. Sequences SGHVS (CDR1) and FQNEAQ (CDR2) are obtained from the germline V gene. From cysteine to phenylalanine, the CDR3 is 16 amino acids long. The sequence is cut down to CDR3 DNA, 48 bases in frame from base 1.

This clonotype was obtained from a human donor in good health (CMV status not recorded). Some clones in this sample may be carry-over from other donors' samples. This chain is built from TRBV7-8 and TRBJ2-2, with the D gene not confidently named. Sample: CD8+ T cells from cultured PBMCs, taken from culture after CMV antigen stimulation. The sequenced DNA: TGTGCCAGCAGCTTAGTTGTCAATTCGGTCACCGGGGAGCTGTTTTTT. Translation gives CASSLVVNSVTGELFF.